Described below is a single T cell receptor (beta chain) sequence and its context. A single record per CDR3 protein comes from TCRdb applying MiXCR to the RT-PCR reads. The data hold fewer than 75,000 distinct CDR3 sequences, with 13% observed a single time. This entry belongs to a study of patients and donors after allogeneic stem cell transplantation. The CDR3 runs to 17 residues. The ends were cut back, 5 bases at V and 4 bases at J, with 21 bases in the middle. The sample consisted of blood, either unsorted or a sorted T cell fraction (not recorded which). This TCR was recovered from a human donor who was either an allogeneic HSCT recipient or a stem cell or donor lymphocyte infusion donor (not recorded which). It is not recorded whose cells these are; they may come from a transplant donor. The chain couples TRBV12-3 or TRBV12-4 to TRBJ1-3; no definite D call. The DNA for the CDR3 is TGTGCCAGCAGTCGCCGGACGGCCCCGAGTTCAGGAAACACCATATATTTT. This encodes CASSRRTAPSSGNTIYF.